This record concerns one T cell receptor beta chain sequence. This sample was taken from a study of blood T cell repertoires in COVID-19. On the study more broadly: COVID-19 samples collected from the United States, Italy and Spain covered acute and convalescent phases. The analysed material was cDNA or gDNA that came from T cells, B-cell-depleted T cells, or PBMCs.

Data came from immunoSEQ multiplex PCR; TCRdb stores just in-frame clones and leaves some out. Of roughly 200,000 clones in the sample, around nine tenths were seen once. This CDR3 has 15 residues. Germline V CDR1 and CDR2: MNHEY, SMNVEV (reference sequence). V shed 5 bases, J shed 3 bases, and the junction held 7 bases outside the gene matches. Sequencing was carried out using peripheral blood. The receptor comes from a man aged 40-49 years with acute or convalescent COVID-19. The V and J genes are TRBV27 and TRBJ2-3; 8 positions match TRBD1. The CDR3 is CASSLRGQRTDTQYF. The CDR3 DNA follows: TGTGCCAGCAGTCTCAGGGGGCAGAGGACAGATACGCAGTATTTT.